The entry below gives a single T cell receptor beta chain sequence along with its context. This clonotype was seen a few times. The target of this receptor is not known. The sample holds no much larger clone one base away, and base qualities are not on file. The data were obtained in a study of T cells in Graves' hyperthyroidism and ophthalmopathy (dated by TCRdb to about 2019). General notes on the study: Peripheral blood samples were taken at the time of initial diagnosis, prior to any treatment. To identify distinguishing TCR V-J signatures, a discovery cohort of 95 to 100 patients was used, comprising 40 to 45 with Graves' ophthalmopathy and around 60 with stable Graves' hyperthyroidism. Whether ophthalmopathy could be predicted prospectively was tested in an independent validation cohort made up of about 18 hyperthyroidism patients plus 17 patients who later progressed to ophthalmopathy. For training and testing, the 110 or so patients in the discovery cohort were randomly divided in a 7:3 ratio. In about six Graves' hyperthyroidism patients, the study also compared T-cell repertoires from thyroid tissue with T-cell repertoires from blood. Following sampling, methimazole starting at 30 mg daily was given to hyperthyroidism patients, and high-dose intravenous methylprednisolone was given to ophthalmopathy patients. The paper describes TCR Vbeta CDR3 sequencing of 140 or so peripheral blood samples, made up of 43 ophthalmopathy patients, 70 to 75 hyperthyroidism patients and 17 progressor patients. What the work shows at the level of the full study, not this receptor alone: In validation, the model predicted progression to ophthalmopathy with about 71% sensitivity and around 72% specificity, a median of about 6 months before onset. Blood samples also contained most of the expanded thyroid clonotypes (frequency above 0.001), which suggests that blood repertoires may reflect thyroid immune responses. No statistical method was used to fix the sample size in advance, and group allocation was not hidden from the investigators. A model built on a 13 V-J signature distinguished ophthalmopathy from stable hyperthyroidism, reaching 87.88% sensitivity and about 81% specificity in cross-validation and 80%/75% in testing.

CDR1 SGHAT and CDR2 FQDESV are derived from the germline V gene (reference sequence). The CDR3 runs 13 residues from the cysteine to the phenylalanine. Left in the record is the CDR3 DNA by itself, 39 bases read in frame from the first base. Trimming accounts for 8 bases at V and 2 bases at J, while the number of junction bases matched to no gene is 4. Stable Graves' hyperthyroidism was defined as no progression to ophthalmopathy during 18 months of follow-up. The hyperthyroidism patients were between 18 and 65 years old and newly diagnosed, with a disease duration of less than 2 months. Patients with uncontrolled infections, other autoimmune diseases, pregnancy or lactation were excluded. Diagnoses were based on clinical symptoms, serum thyroxine and TRAb, thyroid ultrasound and orbital computed tomography. PBMCs were separated from under 12 ml of fresh peripheral blood using Ficoll-Paque density gradient centrifugation. Trizol reagent was used to extract total RNA, and RNA quality was then checked on an Agilent 2100 Bioanalyzer.

The TCR beta CDR3 regions were amplified from the RNA transcripts. The first round of RT-PCR for the TCR CDR3 was performed with the HTBI primer set and the Qiagen OneStep RT-PCR kit. Libraries were constructed in a second round of multiplex PCR, after which size selection and purification were performed. Paired-end sequencing of the libraries was performed with 100 bp reads on an Illumina HiSeq2000. As for the authors' bioinformatics: SOAPnuke was used to process the raw data, with reads discarded if the reads contained adapters or uncalled bases, had a mean Phred below 15, or lacked an exact constant-primer or identifier match. COPE v1.2.5 was used to merge high-quality paired reads, and clonotypes were defined as unique nucleotide sequences. Clonotypes were aligned to IMGT TRBV, TRBD and TRBJ reference segments using MiTCR v1.1. The analysis included only V-J combinations with a frequency above 0.0001, which together covered 99% to 99.2% of the repertoires. The TCS score was defined as the ratio of F50 (clonal expansion) to E x V (chaos), calculated using BLOSUM62-based TCRdist between CDR3 peptides within each V-J. Welch's t-statistics and random forest reduced several hundred V-J features to fewer than 15, which were used in a naive Bayes classifier (R e1071). Thyroid-blood repertoire similarity was quantified with the Morisita-Horn index. The raw public reads went through TCRdb reprocessing: fastp at Q25, MiXCR clone calling, in-frame beta chains kept. Identical CDR3 proteins give one entry, which carries the most common genes and DNA. None of the V and J calls come from the authors' own analysis; TCRdb made them. This sample has hundreds of thousands of distinct CDR3 sequences in its table, and over 35% of those were observed once. The ten largest account for around 9.3% of the sample.

The sequencing sample was made of blood. This clonotype was obtained from a man between 18 and 35 years old with Graves' hyperthyroidism. The chain uses TRBV11-1 and TRBJ2-7; 9 central bases correspond to TRBD1. The CDR3 protein sequence reads: CASRGQGTYEQYF. The DNA reads as follows: TGTGCCAGCCGGGGACAGGGCACCTACGAGCAGTACTTC. The full variable domain, completed from the reference TRBV11-1 and TRBJ2-7 proteins outside the CDR3, reads EAEVAQSPRYKITEKSQAVAFWCDPISGHATLYWYRQILGQGPELLVQFQDESVVDDSQLPKDRFSAERLKGVDSTLKIQPAELGDSAMYLCASRGQGTYEQYFGPGTRLTVT.